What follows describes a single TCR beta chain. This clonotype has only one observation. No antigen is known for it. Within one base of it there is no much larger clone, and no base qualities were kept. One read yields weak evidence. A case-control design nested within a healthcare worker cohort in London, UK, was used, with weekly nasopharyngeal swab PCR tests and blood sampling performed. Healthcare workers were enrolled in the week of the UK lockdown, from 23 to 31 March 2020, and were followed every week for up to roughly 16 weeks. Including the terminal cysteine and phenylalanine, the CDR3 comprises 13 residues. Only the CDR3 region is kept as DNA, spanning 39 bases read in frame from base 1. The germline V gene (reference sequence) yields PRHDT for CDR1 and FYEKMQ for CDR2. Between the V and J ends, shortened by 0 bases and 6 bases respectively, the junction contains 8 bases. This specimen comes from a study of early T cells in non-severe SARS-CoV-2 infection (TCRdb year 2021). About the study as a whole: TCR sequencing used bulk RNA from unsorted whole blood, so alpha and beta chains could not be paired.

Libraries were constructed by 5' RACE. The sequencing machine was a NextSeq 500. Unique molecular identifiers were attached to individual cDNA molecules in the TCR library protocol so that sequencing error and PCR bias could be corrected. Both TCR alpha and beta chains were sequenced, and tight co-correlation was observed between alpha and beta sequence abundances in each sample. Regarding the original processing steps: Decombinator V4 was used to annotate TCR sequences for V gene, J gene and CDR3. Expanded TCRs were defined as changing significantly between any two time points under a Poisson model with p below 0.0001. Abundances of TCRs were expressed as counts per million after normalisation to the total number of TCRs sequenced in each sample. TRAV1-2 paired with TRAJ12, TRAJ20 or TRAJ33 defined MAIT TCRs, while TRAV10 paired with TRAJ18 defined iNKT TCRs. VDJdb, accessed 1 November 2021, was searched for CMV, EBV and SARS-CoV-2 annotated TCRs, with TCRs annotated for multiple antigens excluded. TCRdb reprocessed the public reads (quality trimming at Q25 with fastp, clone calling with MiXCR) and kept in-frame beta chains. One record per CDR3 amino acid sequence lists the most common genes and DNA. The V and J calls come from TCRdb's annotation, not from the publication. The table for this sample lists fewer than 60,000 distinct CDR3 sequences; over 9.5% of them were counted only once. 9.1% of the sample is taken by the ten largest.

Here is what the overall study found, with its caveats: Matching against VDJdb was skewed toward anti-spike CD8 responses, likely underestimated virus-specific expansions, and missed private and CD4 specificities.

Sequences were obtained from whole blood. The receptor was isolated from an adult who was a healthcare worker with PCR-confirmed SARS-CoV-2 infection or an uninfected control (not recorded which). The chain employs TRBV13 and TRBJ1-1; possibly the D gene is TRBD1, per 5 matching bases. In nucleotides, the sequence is TGTGCCAGCAGCTTAGGCATGGGGGCTGAAGCTTTCTTT. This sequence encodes CASSLGMGAEAFF.